The rows below give T cell receptor beta chains drawn from one sample of a study of neurological immune-mediated disorders. TCRdb independently ran MiXCR on the 5' RACE reads; one entry per CDR3 protein. In the table there are fewer than 35,000 distinct CDR3 sequences, less than 15% of which are singletons. The sequenced sample was PBMCs. These receptors all stem from a woman in her thirties or forties in good health. Each CDR3 is given without its conserved first and last residue. Fields, in order: V gene, CDR3 length, CDR3 protein.

V: TRBV19; length: 11; CDR3: ASSNPDSYEQY
V: TRBV27; length: 9; CDR3: ASSFGQPQH
V: TRBV13; length: 13; CDR3: ASSRLAGDGYEQY
V: TRBV6-5; length: 12; CDR3: ASSPDRRQETQY
V: TRBV4-1; length: 13; CDR3: ASSLTPRGLDEAF
V: TRBV12-3/TRBV12-4; length: 12; CDR3: ASSFTAMNTEAF
V: TRBV7-3; length: 12; CDR3: ASSSGLAGVTQY
V: TRBV2; length: 12; CDR3: ASSQGQGHQPQH
V: TRBV7-2; length: 14; CDR3: ASSPYRGPSTDTQY
V: TRBV12-3/TRBV12-4; length: 13; CDR3: ASSFIGDDNSPLH
V: TRBV20-1; length: 10; CDR3: SRLGTGSEQF